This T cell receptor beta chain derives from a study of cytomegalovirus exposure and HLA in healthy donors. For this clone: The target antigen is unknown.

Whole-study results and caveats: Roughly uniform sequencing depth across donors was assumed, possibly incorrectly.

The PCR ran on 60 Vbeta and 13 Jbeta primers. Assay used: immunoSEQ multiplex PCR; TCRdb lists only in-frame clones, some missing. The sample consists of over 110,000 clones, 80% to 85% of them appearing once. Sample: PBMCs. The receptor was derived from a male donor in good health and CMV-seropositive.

The CDR3 sequence is CASSLFWLREETNTGELFF. The CDR3 DNA reads TGTGCCAGCAGTTTATTCTGGTTGCGGGAGGAAACGAACACCGGGGAGCTGTTTTTT. The V and J genes are TRBV28 and TRBJ2-2, with TRBD2 matching 8 bases. Unmatched junction bases numbered 10, after V lost 1 base and J lost 0 bases. CDR1 is MDHEN, CDR2 SYDVKM, per germline. The CDR3 consists of 19 residues.